This entry is about one T cell receptor beta chain. This specimen belongs to a study of PD-L1 blockade in urothelial cancer. Overall study context: Patients' atezolizumab regimen, 1,200 mg intravenously every 3 weeks, began at some point between 2014 and 2015. Blood analyses occurred 3 weeks (second dose) and 6 weeks post treatment start. A median of about 130,000 T cells was found in the blood samples.

Described time point: pretreatment peripheral blood. Peripheral blood mononuclear cells were collected from every patient before and during treatment, yielding between 1 and 8 samples per patient. Per the germline V gene, CDR1 is MNHEY and CDR2 is SMNVEV (reference sequence). This CDR3 has 14 amino acids. V was clipped by 6 bases and J by 3 bases; unmatched bases: 7. The assay was immunoSEQ multiplex PCR, and TCRdb's table has in-frame clones only and misses some. The data hold 70,000 to 75,000 clones, with 84% observed a single time. The material sequenced was PBMCs, taken around atezolizumab (anti-PD-L1) treatment. The sequence derives from a woman in her seventies with urothelial cancer. The chain employs TRBV27 and TRBJ2-7; TRBD2 matches 8 bases. CDR3 in DNA: TGTGCCAGCAGACCTAGCGGGCTAGGCTACGAGCAGTACTTC. It specifies CASRPSGLGYEQYF.